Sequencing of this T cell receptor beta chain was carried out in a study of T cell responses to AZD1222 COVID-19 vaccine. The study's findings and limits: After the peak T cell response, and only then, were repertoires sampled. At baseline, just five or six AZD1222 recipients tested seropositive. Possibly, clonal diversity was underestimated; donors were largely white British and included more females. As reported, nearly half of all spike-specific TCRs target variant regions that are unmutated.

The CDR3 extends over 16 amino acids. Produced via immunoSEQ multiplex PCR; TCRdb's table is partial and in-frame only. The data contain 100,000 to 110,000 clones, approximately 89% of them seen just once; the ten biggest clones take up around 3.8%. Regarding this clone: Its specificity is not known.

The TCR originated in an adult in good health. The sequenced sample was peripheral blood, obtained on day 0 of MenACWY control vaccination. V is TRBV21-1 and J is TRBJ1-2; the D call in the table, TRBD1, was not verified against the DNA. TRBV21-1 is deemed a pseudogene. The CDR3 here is CASSSQPGQANYGYTF. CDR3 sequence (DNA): TGTGCCAGCAGCAGCCAACCGGGACAGGCGAACTATGGCTACACCTTC.